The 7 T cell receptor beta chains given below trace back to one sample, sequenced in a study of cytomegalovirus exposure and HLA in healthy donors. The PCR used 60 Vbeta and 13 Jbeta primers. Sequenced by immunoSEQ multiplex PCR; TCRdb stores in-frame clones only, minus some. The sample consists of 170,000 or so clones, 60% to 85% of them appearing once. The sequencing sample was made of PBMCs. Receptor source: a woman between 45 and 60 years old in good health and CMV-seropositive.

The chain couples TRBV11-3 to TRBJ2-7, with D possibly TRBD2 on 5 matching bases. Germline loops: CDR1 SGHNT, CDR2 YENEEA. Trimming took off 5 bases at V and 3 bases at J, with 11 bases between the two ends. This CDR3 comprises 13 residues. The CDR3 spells CASSPSRVYEQYF. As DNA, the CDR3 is TGTGCCAGCAGCCCCTCGAGGGTCTACGAGCAGTACTTC.

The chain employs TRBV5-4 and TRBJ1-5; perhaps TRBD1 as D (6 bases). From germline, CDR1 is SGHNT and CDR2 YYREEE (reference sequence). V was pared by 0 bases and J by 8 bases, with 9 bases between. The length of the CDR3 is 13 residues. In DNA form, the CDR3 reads TGTGCCAGCAGCTTGGCGCCAGGGGAGCCCCAGCATTTT. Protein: CASSLAPGEPQHF.

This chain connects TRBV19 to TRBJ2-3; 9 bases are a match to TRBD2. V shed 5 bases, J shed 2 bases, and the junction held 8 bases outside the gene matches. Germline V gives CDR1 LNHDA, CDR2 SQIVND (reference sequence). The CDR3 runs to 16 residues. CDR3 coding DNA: TGTGCCAGTAGTGCCGCGGGGGGGCCTGACACAGATACGCAGTATTTT. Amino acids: CASSAAGGPDTDTQYF.

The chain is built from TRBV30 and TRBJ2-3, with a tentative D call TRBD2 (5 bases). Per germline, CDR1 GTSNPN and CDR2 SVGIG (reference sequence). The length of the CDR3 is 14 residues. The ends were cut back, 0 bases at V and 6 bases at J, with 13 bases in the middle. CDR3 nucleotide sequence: TGTGCCTGGAGTGTACCTTTAGCGCGGGATACGCAGTATTTT. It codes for CAWSVPLARDTQYF. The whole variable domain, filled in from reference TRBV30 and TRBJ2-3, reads SQTIHQWPATLVQPVGSPLSLECTVEGTSNPNLYWYRQAAGRGLQLLFYSVGIGQISSEVPQNLSASRPQDRQFILSSKKLLLSDSGFYLCAWSVPLARDTQYFGPGTRLTVL.

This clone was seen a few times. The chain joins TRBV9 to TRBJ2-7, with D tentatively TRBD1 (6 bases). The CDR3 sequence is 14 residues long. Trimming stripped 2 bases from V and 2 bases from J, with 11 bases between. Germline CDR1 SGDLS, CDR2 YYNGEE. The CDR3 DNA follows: TGTGCCAGCAGCGTGCAGGGGTTGCCCTACGAGCAGTACTTC. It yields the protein CASSVQGLPYEQYF.

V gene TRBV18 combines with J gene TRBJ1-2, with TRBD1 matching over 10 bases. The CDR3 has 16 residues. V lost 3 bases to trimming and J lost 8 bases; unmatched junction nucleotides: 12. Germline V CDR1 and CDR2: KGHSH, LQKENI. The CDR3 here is CASSPSGQGGTYGYTF. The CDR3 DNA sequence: TGTGCCAGCTCACCTTCCGGACAGGGGGGGACTTACGGCTACACCTTC.

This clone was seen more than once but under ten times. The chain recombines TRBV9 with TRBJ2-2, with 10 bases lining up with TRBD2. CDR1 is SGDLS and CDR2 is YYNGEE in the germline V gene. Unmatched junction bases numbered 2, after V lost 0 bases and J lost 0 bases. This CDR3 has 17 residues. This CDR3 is CASSVAGLAANTGELFF. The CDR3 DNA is TGTGCCAGCAGCGTAGCCGGACTAGCGGCGAACACCGGGGAGCTGTTTTTT.